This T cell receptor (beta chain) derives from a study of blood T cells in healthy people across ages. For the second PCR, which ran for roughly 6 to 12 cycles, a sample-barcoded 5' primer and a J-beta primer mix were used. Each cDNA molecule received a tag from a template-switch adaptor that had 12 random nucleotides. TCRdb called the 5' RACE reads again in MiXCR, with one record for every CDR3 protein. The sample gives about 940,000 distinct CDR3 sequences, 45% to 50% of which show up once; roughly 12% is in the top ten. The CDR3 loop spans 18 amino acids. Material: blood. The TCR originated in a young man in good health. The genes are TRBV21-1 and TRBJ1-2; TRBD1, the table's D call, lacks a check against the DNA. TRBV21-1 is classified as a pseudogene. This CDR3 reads CASSKAPLDFLVGDGYTF. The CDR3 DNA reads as TGTGCCAGCAGCAAAGCGCCTTTGGATTTTTTGGTGGGGGATGGCTACACCTTC.